The 23 T cell receptor beta chains given below trace back to one sample, sequenced in a study of CD8+ T cells in alopecia areata. Following extraction, RNA underwent reverse transcription to cDNA, which served as the sequencing template. The repertoire was sequenced with immunoSEQ multiplex PCR; TCRdb's copy has only in-frame clones and lacks some. This sample carries about 140,000 clones, less than 65% of them seen once, and the ten largest clones take 35% to 40%. The source material was CD8+ T cells sorted from blood. These receptors were taken from a human donor in good health.

The J gene is TRBJ1-5, the V gene TRBV27; D uncertain. Trimming cost V 1 base and J 6 bases, with 7 bases left between them. Germline V gene lookup returns CDR1 MNHEY and CDR2 SMNVEV (reference sequence). The length of the CDR3 is 13 residues. The CDR3 loop is CASSLYLGQPQHF. CDR3 in DNA: TGTGCCAGCAGTTTATATCTGGGTCAGCCCCAGCATTTT.

V is TRBV29-1 and J is TRBJ2-1; 7 positions match TRBD2. The junction had 10 bases not matched to a gene; V was cut back by 4 bases and J by 4 bases. In germline, CDR1 is SQVTM, CDR2 ANQGSEA. The CDR3 length is 15 residues. The DNA of the CDR3 is TGCAGCGTTGGGACGGGAGGCGGTATTTACAATGAGCAGTTCTTC. Its protein is CSVGTGGGIYNEQFF.

This clone was seen only a few times. This chain uses TRBV27 with TRBJ2-1; 10 positions agree with TRBD2. In germline, CDR1 is MNHEY, CDR2 SMNVEV (reference sequence). The CDR3 extends over 14 amino acids. V shed 6 bases, J shed 8 bases, and the junction held 7 bases outside the gene matches. The DNA for the CDR3 is TGTGCCAGCAGGAAAACTAGCGGGATGCATGAGCAGTTCTTC. Residues: CASRKTSGMHEQFF.

This clone was picked up a small number of times. This chain links TRBV27 with TRBJ2-5, with TRBD2 matching over 8 bases. The J segment lost 5 bases and the V segment lost 6 bases, leaving 5 bases of the junction unmatched. The CDR3 loop spans 13 amino acids. Per the germline V gene, CDR1 is MNHEY and CDR2 is SMNVEV (reference sequence). As DNA, the CDR3 is TGTGCCAGCAGCTTTAGCGGGACGGAGACCCAGTACTTC. Amino acid sequence: CASSFSGTETQYF.

In DNA, the CDR3 is TGTGCCAGCAGCCCACACTCAGGTTCCCCGGCGTCCTCCACTGAAGCTTTCTTT. It is translated as CASSPHSGSPASSTEAFF. J is TRBJ1-1 and V is TRBV9; no firm D call. CDR3 size: 18 residues. Germline assignment: CDR1 SGDLS and CDR2 YYNGEE. V was pared by 4 bases and J by 4 bases, with 26 bases between.

In its sample, this clone was seen a few times. The junction departs from germline at one end; a sequencing error may be responsible. This rearrangement joins TRBV23-1 to TRBJ2-1; D is undetermined. TRBV23-1 is an open reading frame, and its role is uncertain. There are 13 residues in the CDR3. In DNA form, the CDR3 reads TGCGCCAGCAGTCAATCTTTTATAACTGTTAAGGTCTTC. It yields the protein CASSQSFITVKVF.

V gene TRBV28 combines with J gene TRBJ2-7; no clear D. This CDR3 has 13 residues. V lost 2 bases and J 0 bases, leaving 5 bases between the germline ends. Germline V lookup: CDR1 MDHEN, CDR2 SYDVKM. The CDR3 DNA follows: TGTGCCAGCAGTTTACAGAGCTCCTACGAGCAGTACTTC. Its translation: CASSLQSSYEQYF.

The chain is built from TRBV29-1 and TRBJ2-5; D might be TRBD2 (6 bases). V dropped 1 base and J dropped 5 bases, with 20 bases sitting between them. The CDR3 length is 16 residues. Germline CDR1 reads SQVTM; CDR2 reads ANQGSEA. The CDR3 here is CSVEGRVTVPIETQYF. The DNA for the CDR3 is TGCAGCGTTGAAGGGAGGGTGACAGTGCCCATCGAGACCCAGTACTTC.

V gene TRBV6-5 combines with J gene TRBJ2-5, with D maybe TRBD2 (6 bases). V lost 6 bases, J lost 1 base, and 9 bases lay in between. There are 13 residues in the CDR3. Germline V gene lookup returns CDR1 MNHEY and CDR2 SVGAGI. The CDR3 sequence is CASRKGLQETQYF. In DNA form, the CDR3 reads TGTGCCAGCAGGAAGGGACTCCAAGAGACCCAGTACTTC.

The chain uses TRBV27 and TRBJ2-7; 14 bases match TRBD2. V shed 2 bases and J 7 bases; nucleotides not matched to a gene: 7. Germline values: CDR1 MNHEY, CDR2 SMNVEV (reference sequence). The CDR3 consists of 16 residues. CDR3 loop: CASSLGTSGRNREQYF. The CDR3 DNA reads as TGTGCCAGCAGTTTAGGGACTAGCGGGAGAAATCGGGAGCAGTACTTC.

This clone counts as medium-sized (0.01 to 0.1%). J is TRBJ2-1 and V is TRBV7-9; D is unclear. The CDR3 runs to 14 residues. Germline V lookup: CDR1 SEHNR, CDR2 FQNEAQ (reference sequence). Trimming cost V 1 base and J 13 bases, with 17 bases left between them. The CDR3 coding sequence is TGTGCCAGCAGCTTAGATTTGGCCTTTAGCATCCAGTTCTTC. It yields the protein CASSLDLAFSIQFF.

The V and J genes are TRBV27 and TRBJ2-1, with 7 nucleotides matching TRBD2. CDR1 is MNHEY, CDR2 SMNVEV, per germline (reference sequence). With V trimmed by 5 bases and J by 7 bases, 14 bases remained unmatched. This CDR3 is built from 16 residues. The CDR3 sequence is CASSPRGRGLSNEQFF. The CDR3, as DNA: TGTGCCAGCAGTCCCCGAGGGAGGGGCCTTTCTAATGAGCAGTTCTTC.

This clone was counted a few times. The V gene is TRBV7-9, the J gene TRBJ2-5, with D possibly TRBD1 on 6 matching bases. Between the trimmed V and J ends, which lost 5 bases and 4 bases, there was a span of 14 bases. The CDR3 has 14 residues. Germline V gives CDR1 SEHNR, CDR2 FQNEAQ (reference sequence). The CDR3 nucleotides are TGTGCCAGCAGCGCGCACAGGGACCGAGAGACCCAGTACTTC. It translates to CASSAHRDRETQYF. The full variable domain, with the rest looked up from reference TRBV7-9 and TRBJ2-5, is DTGVSQNPRHKITKRGQNVTFRCDPISEHNRLYWYRQTLGQGPEFLTYFQNEAQLEKSRLLSDRFSAERPKGSFSTLEIQRTEQGDSAMYLCASSAHRDRETQYFGPGTRLLVL.

The chain combines TRBV9 with TRBJ2-7, with 7 bases fitting TRBD2. Germline V gene lookup returns CDR1 SGDLS and CDR2 YYNGEE. Unmatched junction bases numbered 9, after V lost 4 bases and J lost 2 bases. This CDR3 is built from 15 residues. CDR3 region: CASSPSAGTTYEQYF. The CDR3 region has the DNA TGTGCCAGCAGCCCCTCAGCGGGGACGACCTACGAGCAGTACTTC.

V usage is TRBV15 and J usage is TRBJ1-5, with a weak D call TRBD1 (5 bases). Germline values: CDR1 LNHNV, CDR2 YYDKDF (reference sequence). V was cut by 1 base and J by 9 bases, with 19 bases left in between. The CDR3 runs to 16 residues. The CDR3 is CATSRVGTARIRPQHF. In DNA form, the CDR3 reads TGTGCCACCAGCAGAGTCGGGACCGCCAGGATACGGCCCCAGCATTTT.

J is TRBJ1-2 and V is TRBV29-1; D is possibly TRBD1 (5 bases). V was cut by 8 bases and J by 8 bases, with 6 bases left in between. The CDR3 covers 8 residues. The V gene's germline CDR1 is SQVTM and CDR2 ANQGSEA. DNA for the CDR3: TGCAGCCCAGGGGGCTACACCTTC. This encodes CSPGGYTF.

This sequence joins TRBV27 and TRBJ2-5; D may match TRBD1 or TRBD2 (5 bases each). The CDR3 consists of 14 residues. Trimming cost V 6 bases and J 4 bases, with 15 bases left between them. Germline values: CDR1 MNHEY, CDR2 SMNVEV (reference sequence). The CDR3 loop reads CASSQPGAGETQYF. In nucleotides, the CDR3 is TGTGCCAGCAGCCAACCCGGGGCCGGAGAGACCCAGTACTTC.

The chain recombines TRBV9 with TRBJ1-1; D remains ambiguous. Germline CDR1 is SGDLS and CDR2 is YYNGEE. CDR3 size: 13 residues. The V and J ends lost 2 bases and 7 bases respectively, with 12 bases between them. CDR3 DNA: TGTGCCAGCAGCGTTGGGGTAGGCGGTGAAGCTTTCTTT. It encodes CASSVGVGGEAFF.

This clone has more than one count but fewer than ten. The chain combines TRBV5-6 with TRBJ2-5; D is undetermined. Per germline, CDR1 SGHDT and CDR2 YYEEEE. The CDR3 has 13 residues. Between the trimmed V and J ends, which lost 2 bases and 5 bases, there was a span of 10 bases. The CDR3 protein is CASSFEDRETQYF. The CDR3 DNA reads TGTGCCAGCAGCTTTGAGGACCGGGAGACCCAGTACTTC.

The chain carries TRBV9 and TRBJ1-1; the D gene is possibly TRBD1 (6 bases). This CDR3 is 16 amino acids long. Trimming left V 4 bases short and J 5 bases short, with 21 bases between. The germline V gene encodes CDR1 SGDLS and CDR2 YYNGEE. The CDR3 loop is CASSLGSAGEETEAFF. The CDR3 DNA reads TGTGCCAGCAGCTTAGGGTCCGCAGGGGAGGAGACTGAAGCTTTCTTT.

This clone has just a few counts. This chain uses TRBV11-2 with TRBJ2-7, with TRBD1 as a possible D gene (6 bases). With 6 bases removed from V and 6 bases from J, the gap between germline ends came to 15 bases. The CDR3 covers 13 residues. Germline-derived CDR1 and CDR2 are SGHAT and FQNNGV. CDR3 residues: CASSPQGPSEQYF. Written as DNA, the CDR3 is TGTGCCAGCAGTCCACAGGGCCCCAGCGAGCAGTACTTC. Complete variable domain (other parts from reference TRBV11-2 and TRBJ2-7): EAGVAQSPRYKIIEKRQSVAFWCNPISGHATLYWYQQILGQGPKLLIQFQNNGVVDDSQLPKDRFSAERLKGVDSTLKIQPAKLEDSAVYLCASSPQGPSEQYFGPGTRLTVT.

The V gene is TRBV6-5, the J gene TRBJ1-1, with a possible D match to TRBD1 (6 bases). Trimming pared 2 bases from V and 14 bases from J, leaving 12 bases between. The germline V gene encodes CDR1 MNHEY and CDR2 SVGAGI. The CDR3 is made up of 11 amino acids. CDR3 loop: CASSYGDTEFF. The CDR3 nucleotides read TGTGCCAGCAGTTACGGGGACACTGAATTCTTT.

This clone appeared a single time. The J gene is TRBJ2-4, the V gene TRBV28; 11 positions match TRBD1. This CDR3 is 12 amino acids long. Unmatched junction bases numbered 4, after V lost 8 bases and J lost 10 bases. Germline V CDR1 and CDR2: MDHEN, SYDVKM. CDR3 DNA: TGTGCCAGCGGACAGGGGGCCGGTATTCAGTACTTC. Translation: CASGQGAGIQYF.